This TCR beta chain came from a study of graft-versus-host responses after intestinal transplantation. Study-level background: Among the recipients, all got anti-thymocyte globulin induction and then tacrolimus and steroids for around three years.

Graft tissue was processed to release intraepithelial and lamina propria lymphocytes. Findings of the study overall: Recipient marrow contained GvH clones, some of which appeared first in ileum or blood.

TCRdb's table, derived via immunoSEQ multiplex PCR, lists solely in-frame clones and lacks some. The sample consists of thousands of clones, around 86% of them appearing once. Comment on this clone: Its target is unknown.

Sequencing was performed on ileum tissue, taken 156 days after intestinal transplant. The origin of this receptor is a human patient who received an intestinal transplant, so some T cells may come from the graft donor.

Written as DNA, the CDR3 is TGTGCCAGCAGCGTAGCTCATGGACAGGGGACTTCTGGGGCCAACGTCCTGACTTTC. Translated, it gives CASSVAHGQGTSGANVLTF. The chain recombines TRBV9 with TRBJ2-6; TRBD1 aligns across 9 bases. V was pared by 0 bases and J by 1 base, with 8 bases of the junction left unmatched. The germline gives CDR1 SGDLS, CDR2 YYNGEE. This CDR3 is built from 19 residues. Full variable domain (outside the CDR3, taken from reference TRBV9 and TRBJ2-6): DSGVTQTPKHLITATGQRVTLRCSPRSGDLSVYWYQQSLDQGLQFLIQYYNGEERAKGNILERFSAQQFPDLHSELNLSSLELGDSALYFCASSVAHGQGTSGANVLTFGAGSRLTVL.